This paragraph reports one T cell receptor beta chain. Antigen specificity is unknown. MiXCR, run by TCRdb on the 5' RACE reads, gives a single entry per CDR3 protein. The sample lists roughly 120,000 distinct CDR3 sequences, around 7.2% seen once, with approximately 3% in the top ten. Germline assignment: CDR1 LNHNV and CDR2 YYDKDF (reference sequence). Trimming stripped 4 bases from V and 2 bases from J, with 9 bases between. This CDR3 region has 15 residues. This record comes from a study of T cells after yellow fever vaccination. About the research overall: Preparation of fractions with low cell numbers was performed using SMART-Seq v4 Ultra Low Input.

Findings and caveats of the study: Weaker overall, the secondary response nonetheless peaked faster (day 5 versus 15).

The starting material was CD4+ T cells sorted from PBMCs, obtained roughly 45 days after the first yellow fever vaccination. This sequence was found in a man younger than 30 who received the YFV17D yellow fever vaccine. The chain couples TRBV15 to TRBJ2-6; D unclear. As DNA, the CDR3 is TGTGCCACCAGCAAGGCGAAGACTGGGGCCAACGTCCTGACTTTC. Residues: CATSKAKTGANVLTF.